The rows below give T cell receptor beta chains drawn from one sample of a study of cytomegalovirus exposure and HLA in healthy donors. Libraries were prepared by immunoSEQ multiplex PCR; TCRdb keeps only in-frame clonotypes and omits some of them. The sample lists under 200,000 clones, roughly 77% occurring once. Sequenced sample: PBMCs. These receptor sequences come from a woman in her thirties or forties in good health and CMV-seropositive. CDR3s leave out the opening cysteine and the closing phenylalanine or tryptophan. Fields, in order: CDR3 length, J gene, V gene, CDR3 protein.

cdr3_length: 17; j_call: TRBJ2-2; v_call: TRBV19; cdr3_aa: ASSYVWEFSSGNTGELF
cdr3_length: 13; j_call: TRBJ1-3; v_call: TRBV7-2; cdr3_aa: ASSPGQGVGNTIY
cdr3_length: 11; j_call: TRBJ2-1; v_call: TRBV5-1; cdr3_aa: ASGQGSYNEQF
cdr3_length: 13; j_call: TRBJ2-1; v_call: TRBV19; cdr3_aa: ASSHTGGPYNEQF
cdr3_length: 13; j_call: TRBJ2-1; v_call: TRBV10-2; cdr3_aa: ASIGGTASDNEQF
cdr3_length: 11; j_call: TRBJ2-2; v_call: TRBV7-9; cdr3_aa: SCAAANTGELF
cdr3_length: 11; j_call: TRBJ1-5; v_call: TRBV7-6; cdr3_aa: ASSLERGQPQH
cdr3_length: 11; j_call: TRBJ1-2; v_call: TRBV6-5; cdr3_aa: ASRRQGSYGYT
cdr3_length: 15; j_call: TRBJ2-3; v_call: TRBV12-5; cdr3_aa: ASGFSGLAGFTDTQY
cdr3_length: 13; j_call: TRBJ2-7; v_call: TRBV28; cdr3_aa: ASSLGGETLYEQY
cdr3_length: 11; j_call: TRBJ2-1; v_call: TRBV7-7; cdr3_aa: ASSLASADEQF
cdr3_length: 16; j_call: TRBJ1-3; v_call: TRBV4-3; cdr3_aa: ASSQDPGGQGTRNTIY
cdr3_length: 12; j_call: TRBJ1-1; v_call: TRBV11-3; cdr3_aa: ASSLGGLNTEAF
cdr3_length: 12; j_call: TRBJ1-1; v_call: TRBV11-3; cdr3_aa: ASSRGSGGTEAF
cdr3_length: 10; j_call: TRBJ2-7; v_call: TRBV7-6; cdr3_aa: ASSLGGDEQY
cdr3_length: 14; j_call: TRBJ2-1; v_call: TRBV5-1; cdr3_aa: ASSLGQDNSYNEQF